The 27 T cell receptor beta chains below come from one sample, sequenced in a study of blood T cell repertoires in COVID-19. The data were produced by immunoSEQ multiplex PCR, yet TCRdb's version contains in-frame clones alone and is incomplete. The data hold about 71,000 clones, with approximately 83% observed a single time. The sequenced material came from peripheral blood. The receptors here all came from a young man with COVID-19, enrolled during active disease.

V gene TRBV24-1 combines with J gene TRBJ2-2; 9 nucleotides agree with TRBD2. The junction had 6 bases not matched to a gene; V was cut back by 0 bases and J by 5 bases. Germline loops: CDR1 KGHDR, CDR2 SFDVKD. The CDR3 has 17 residues. The CDR3 protein is CATSDLGGLAGTGELFF. For the CDR3, the DNA is TGTGCCACCAGTGATTTGGGGGGACTAGCAGGGACCGGGGAGCTGTTTTTT.

This clone has a handful of counts. The rearrangement joins TRBV4-3 to TRBJ2-7; 12 positions agree with TRBD2. The CDR3 runs 15 residues. V trimming: 0 bases; J trimming: 3 bases; junction bases outside the gene matches: 0. Germline assignment: CDR1 LGHNA and CDR2 YSLEER. The CDR3 DNA follows: TGCGCCAGCAGCCAAGAACTAGCGGGAGGCTACGAGCAGTACTTC. Its protein product is CASSQELAGGYEQYF.

Here the CDR3 DNA reads TGTGCCAGCAGCCAAACGGGCGAGCAGTACTTC. The encoded protein is CASSQTGEQYF. The chain joins TRBV5-6 to TRBJ2-7; the D is unclear. V lost 4 bases, J lost 6 bases, and 8 bases lay in between. The CDR3 has 11 amino acids. CDR1 SGHDT and CDR2 YYEEEE come from the germline V gene.

The chain couples TRBV18 to TRBJ1-1; unclear D gene. Germline V CDR1 and CDR2: KGHSH, LQKENI. The CDR3 consists of 15 residues. V was trimmed by 2 bases and J by 0 bases, leaving 10 bases between them. The CDR3 region is CASSPSGVMNTEAFF. Written as DNA, the CDR3 is TGTGCCAGCTCACCAAGCGGGGTAATGAACACTGAAGCTTTCTTT.

The CDR3 here is CASSQLAGSTDTQYF. In nucleotides, the CDR3 is TGTGCCAGCAGCCAACTAGCGGGAAGCACAGATACGCAGTATTTT. V gene TRBV3-1 (or the pseudogene TRBV3-2) combines with J gene TRBJ2-3; TRBD2 matches at 9 bases. CDR3 size: 15 residues. J was trimmed by 0 bases and V by 2 bases; bases with no gene match: 0. Germline CDR1 reads LGHDT; CDR2 reads YNNKEL (reference sequence).

The chain links TRBV13 to TRBJ2-7, with 8 bases that match TRBD1. The CDR3 spans 14 residues. V trimming: 5 bases; J trimming: 7 bases; junction bases outside the gene matches: 10. CDR1 is PRHDT, CDR2 FYEKMQ, per germline (reference sequence). CDR3 DNA sequence: TGTGCCAGCAGCCGGACAGGGAATTTTCGAGAGCAGTACTTC. This encodes CASSRTGNFREQYF.

This clone was observed a few times. The chain joins TRBV3-1 (or the pseudogene TRBV3-2) to TRBJ1-1, with 8 bases that match TRBD1. This CDR3 region has 11 residues. V lost 8 bases to trimming and J lost 7 bases; unmatched junction nucleotides: 3. The germline CDR1 and CDR2 sequences are LGHDT and YNNKEL (reference sequence). Written as DNA, the CDR3 is TGTGCCAGCGGACAGGGCCTTGAAGCTTTCTTT. Protein: CASGQGLEAFF.

The chain joins TRBV6-2 or TRBV6-3 to TRBJ2-7; unclear D gene. V was clipped by 5 bases and J by 3 bases, with 5 bases between them. The CDR3 has 11 residues. Germline CDR1 MNHEY, CDR2 SVGEGT. This CDR3 reads CASSHNYEQYF. CDR3 nucleotides: TGTGCCAGCAGTCACAACTACGAGCAGTACTTC.

The V and J genes are TRBV29-1 and TRBJ2-1; D unclear. The CDR3 extends over 14 amino acids. Germline V gives CDR1 SQVTM, CDR2 ANQGSEA. V was pared by 4 bases and J by 4 bases, with 14 bases between. CDR3 residues: CSVARQVGYNEQFF. The CDR3 region has the DNA TGCAGCGTTGCCCGACAAGTTGGTTACAATGAGCAGTTCTTC.

The genes are TRBV7-2 and TRBJ1-5; a weak D match, TRBD1 (5 bases). Germline values: CDR1 SGHTA, CDR2 FQGNSA. V was trimmed by 1 base and J by 4 bases, leaving 11 bases between them. This CDR3 is 15 amino acids long. The CDR3 sequence is CASSLVWGGNQPQHF. Written as DNA, the CDR3 is TGTGCCAGCAGCTTAGTTTGGGGGGGTAATCAGCCCCAGCATTTT.

The J gene is TRBJ1-5, the V gene TRBV2; the D gene is possibly TRBD1 (5 bases). The CDR3 is 13 amino acids. Trimming took off 7 bases at V and 3 bases at J, with 10 bases between the two ends. Germline V gene sequence: CDR1 SNHLY, CDR2 FYNNEI. The CDR3 region is CASNAGNNQPQHF. The CDR3 nucleotides read TGTGCCAGCAATGCAGGGAACAATCAGCCCCAGCATTTT.

The chain employs TRBV7-3 and TRBJ1-2; D possibly corresponds to TRBD1 (5 bases). The CDR3 has 16 amino acids. Germline-derived CDR1 and CDR2 are SGHTA and FQGTGA. V was pared by 4 bases and J by 4 bases, with 19 bases between. CDR3 nucleotides: TGTGCCAGCAGCTCCCGCGGGGGGTCGAACTTCTATGGCTACACCTTC. Translated: CASSSRGGSNFYGYTF.

The chain joins TRBV29-1 to TRBJ1-4; a weak D match, TRBD1 (5 bases). V was shortened by 6 bases and J by 10 bases, with 18 bases between the two germline ends. CDR3 size: 13 residues. CDR1 and CDR2 from the germline V gene are SQVTM and ANQGSEA. For the CDR3, the DNA is TGCAGCGTCACGGCACAGCGTCAGGGAAAACTGTTTTTT. Its protein is CSVTAQRQGKLFF.

The V gene is TRBV15, the J gene TRBJ2-1, with 9 bases matching TRBD2. V shed 8 bases, J shed 6 bases, and the junction held 5 bases outside the gene matches. This CDR3 is built from 13 residues. The germline V gene has CDR1 LNHNV and CDR2 YYDKDF (reference sequence). CDR3 nucleotide sequence: TGTGCCACCGTCGGGACTAGCACCAATGAGCAGTTCTTC. It translates to CATVGTSTNEQFF.

Only one count was recorded for this clone. V is TRBV10-3 and J is TRBJ2-3; tentative D call: TRBD1 (6 bases). The CDR3 loop spans 11 amino acids. The V end was cut by 6 bases, the J end by 6 bases, with 7 bases between. The germline V gene encodes CDR1 ENHRY and CDR2 SYGVKD. CDR3 DNA sequence: TGTGCCATCAGGCAGGGGGATACGCAGTATTTT. Protein product: CAIRQGDTQYF.

The chain uses TRBV19 and TRBJ2-7, with D possibly matching TRBD1 (6 bases). The CDR3 spans 16 residues. V dropped 4 bases and J dropped 3 bases, with 19 bases sitting between them. Per germline, CDR1 LNHDA and CDR2 SQIVND (reference sequence). CDR3 sequence (DNA): TGTGCCAGTAGTAAACGGACAGTTCGGTTTGGCTACGAGCAGTACTTC. This sequence encodes CASSKRTVRFGYEQYF. Full variable domain (missing parts from reference TRBV19 and TRBJ2-7): DGGITQSPKYLFRKEGQNVTLSCEQNLNHDAMYWYRQDPGQGLRLIYYSQIVNDFQKGDIAEGYSVSREKKESFPLTVTSAQKNPTAFYLCASSKRTVRFGYEQYFGPGTRLTVT.

This sequence joins TRBV20-1 and TRBJ1-4; D remains ambiguous. This CDR3 contains 13 residues. CDR1 and CDR2 from the germline V gene are DFQATT and SNEGSKA (reference sequence). V was trimmed by 3 bases and J by 5 bases, leaving 10 bases between them. This CDR3 reads CSASNLPNEKLFF. The CDR3 bases are TGCAGTGCTAGTAACTTACCGAATGAAAAACTGTTTTTT.

A single count supports this clone. The chain combines TRBV6-2 or TRBV6-3 with TRBJ1-5; 12 nucleotides match TRBD1. Germline lookup yields CDR1 MNHEY and CDR2 SVGEGT. The CDR3 spans 20 residues. With 0 bases clipped from V and 2 bases from J, the junction kept 11 bases outside the gene matches. This CDR3 reads CASSYSSRDRGPKRNQPQHF. The DNA of the CDR3 is TGTGCCAGCAGTTACTCCTCCCGGGACAGGGGGCCGAAGCGCAATCAGCCCCAGCATTTT.

This clone appeared a single time. This chain uses TRBV5-4 with TRBJ2-7; 8 bases agree with TRBD1. The CDR3 extends over 15 amino acids. V shed 5 bases and J 1 base; nucleotides not matched to a gene: 8. Germline CDR1 reads SGHNT; CDR2 reads YYREEE (reference sequence). The CDR3 loop is CASRNQGQGSYEQYF. In DNA form, the CDR3 reads TGTGCCAGCAGAAATCAAGGACAGGGTTCCTACGAGCAGTACTTC.

V is TRBV10-2 and J is TRBJ2-7; D may be TRBD2 (5 bases). Germline CDR1 reads WSHSY; CDR2 reads SAAADI. This CDR3 is built from 14 residues. V was cut by 4 bases and J by 2 bases, with 12 bases left in between. The chain's CDR3 is CASSVRLAAYEQYF. The CDR3 DNA reads as TGCGCCAGCAGTGTCAGGCTAGCTGCCTACGAGCAGTACTTC.

The V gene is TRBV2, the J gene TRBJ2-1; 11 bases agree with TRBD1. After removal of 7 bases from V and 10 bases from J, the junction contained 9 bases not matched to a gene. The CDR3 is made up of 14 amino acids. CDR1 SNHLY and CDR2 FYNNEI come from the germline V gene. CDR3 region: CASTFGTGGREQFF. The CDR3 DNA reads as TGTGCCAGCACGTTCGGGACAGGGGGAAGGGAGCAGTTCTTC. Looking up the rest from reference TRBV2 and TRBJ2-1 gives the full variable domain: EPEVTQTPSHQVTQMGQEVILRCVPISNHLYFYWYRQILGQKVEFLVSFYNNEISEKSEIFDDQFSVERPDGSNFTLKIRSTKLEDSAMYFCASTFGTGGREQFFGPGTRLTVL.

This chain uses TRBV9 with TRBJ1-2; weak D call: TRBD1 (6 bases). V was cut by 0 bases and J by 0 bases, with 12 bases left in between. The length of the CDR3 is 16 residues. Germline CDR1 is SGDLS and CDR2 is YYNGEE. The CDR3 sequence is CASSVGQGLTNYGYTF. The CDR3 coding sequence is TGTGCCAGCAGCGTAGGGCAGGGGCTTACTAACTATGGCTACACCTTC.

The chain employs TRBV7-9 and TRBJ2-2, with TRBD2 identical over 7 bases. The CDR3 is 13 amino acids. Looked up from germline, CDR1 is SEHNR and CDR2 is FQNEAQ (reference sequence). The trim removed 3 bases at V and 9 bases at J, leaving 4 bases unmatched. The CDR3: CASSFPLARELFF. In DNA form, the CDR3 reads TGTGCCAGCAGCTTCCCACTAGCGAGGGAGCTGTTTTTT.

This chain uses TRBV6-4 with TRBJ2-3; 7 nucleotides match TRBD2. CDR3 length: 13 amino acids. Trimming cost V 6 bases and J 0 bases; bases outside gene matches: 0. Per germline, CDR1 MRHNA and CDR2 SNTAGT. In DNA, the CDR3 is TGTGCCAGCAGAGCGGGGAGCACAGATACGCAGTATTTT. It yields the protein CASRAGSTDTQYF.

V usage is TRBV7-2 and J usage is TRBJ2-7; 8 nucleotides agree with TRBD1. Germline V CDR1 and CDR2: SGHTA, FQGNSA. V lost 3 bases, J lost 6 bases, and 10 bases stayed unmatched. The CDR3 spans 15 residues. The CDR3 sequence is CASSFSQGALLEQYF. In nucleotides, the CDR3 is TGTGCCAGCAGCTTTTCCCAGGGGGCCCTCCTCGAGCAGTACTTC.

The chain has TRBV9 and TRBJ2-3, with TRBD1 as a possible D gene (6 bases). The CDR3 has 13 residues. Germline assignment: CDR1 SGDLS and CDR2 YYNGEE. Trimming stripped 1 base from V and 3 bases from J, with 6 bases between. In DNA, the CDR3 is TGTGCCAGCAGCGTACAGGGGACAGATACGCAGTATTTT. Translation: CASSVQGTDTQYF.

This clone was seen a handful of times. The chain joins TRBV12-3 or TRBV12-4 to TRBJ2-7, with TRBD2 identical over 10 bases. Germline trimming cut 8 bases from V and 6 bases from J; bases unmatched to any gene: 4. CDR3 length: 12 amino acids. The CDR3 DNA sequence: TGTGCCAGCGGGACTAGCGCGCGCGAGCAGTACTTC. Its protein product is CASGTSAREQYF.